This T cell receptor beta chain is from a study of blood T cell repertoires in COVID-19. Turning to the study itself: Researchers got acute and convalescent COVID-19 samples from the United States, Italy and Spain.

Germline V gene sequence: CDR1 LGHNT, CDR2 FRNRAP. The CDR3 runs 19 residues. J was trimmed by 7 bases and V by 2 bases; bases with no gene match: 22. TCRdb keeps only in-frame clones here, not all; method: immunoSEQ multiplex PCR. The repertoire includes about 130,000 clones, roughly 80% of them detected once, and approximately 2% sits in the top ten. The chain is built from TRBV12-5 and TRBJ2-7, with 8 bases fitting TRBD2. The clonotype was recovered from a man between 65 and 79 years old with acute or convalescent COVID-19. Sample: peripheral blood. CDR3 DNA: TGTGCTAGTGGTTTGCCTCATCCCTCCGGACTAGCCTATGAGTATGAGCAGTACTTC. Amino acids: CASGLPHPSGLAYEYEQYF.